What follows are 8 T cell receptor beta chains derived from one specimen sequenced in a study of T cells expressing NK-cell markers. Following a re-call of the 5' RACE reads, TCRdb has one entry per CDR3 protein and lacks DNA. The listing records about 160,000 distinct CDR3 sequences. Sequenced material: blood T cells: a sorted CD56 or NKG2C T cell subset, CD4+ or CD8+ T cells, or bulk PBMC T cells (not recorded which). All receptors derive from a man aged 18-69 years in good health.

This sequence joins TRBV27 and TRBJ1-5. Germline V gene lookup returns CDR1 MNHEY and CDR2 SMNVEV (reference sequence). This CDR3 is built from 15 residues. CDR3 loop: CASRIDGYSNQPQHF.

The chain links TRBV5-4 to TRBJ2-1; absent DNA, TCRdb's TRBD1 call cannot be checked. The CDR3 loop spans 16 amino acids. Germline V CDR1 and CDR2: SGHNT, YYREEE (reference sequence). CDR3 residues: CASSLPTSGVGNEQFF. Variable domain in full (rest from reference TRBV5-4 and TRBJ2-1): ETGVTQSPTHLIKTRGQQVTLRCSSQSGHNTVSWYQQALGQGPQFIFQYYREEENGRGNFPPRFSGLQFPNYSSELNVNALELDDSALYLCASSLPTSGVGNEQFFGPGTRLTVL.

This chain links TRBV6-5 with TRBJ2-1; TCRdb's D call of TRBD1 is untestable without DNA. This CDR3 comprises 14 residues. The germline V gene encodes CDR1 MNHEY and CDR2 SVGAGI. The CDR3 is CASTPGISYNEQFF.

The chain uses TRBV3-1 and TRBJ2-2; checking the TCRdb D call of TRBD2 is not possible without DNA. Per the germline V gene, CDR1 is LGHDT and CDR2 is YNNKEL (reference sequence). This CDR3 comprises 19 residues. CDR3 protein: CASSLGTSGGAVDTGELFF.

The rearrangement joins TRBV7-8 to TRBJ2-5; the D gene TCRdb calls, TRBD2, cannot be checked with no DNA. The CDR3 has 14 amino acids. The germline gives CDR1 SGHVS, CDR2 FQNEAQ. CDR3 sequence: CASRSRLAEETQYF.

The rearrangement links TRBV13 to TRBJ2-5; TCRdb returns TRBD2, unconfirmable since there is no DNA. The CDR3 consists of 15 residues. Germline V CDR1 and CDR2: PRHDT, FYEKMQ (reference sequence). The CDR3 loop is CASSSPAGGKETQYF.

The chain joins TRBV9 to TRBJ2-1; the D call of TRBD1 rests on TCRdb alone, since no DNA is present to check it. The CDR3 loop spans 16 amino acids. Looked up from germline, CDR1 is SGDLS and CDR2 is YYNGEE. CDR3 sequence reads: CASSTWGGTDSNEQFF.

The V call is TRBV20-1, the J call TRBJ2-7; TCRdb's assignment of TRBD2 cannot be checked, as there is no DNA. The CDR3 contains 14 residues. CDR1 and CDR2 from the germline V gene are DFQATT and SNEGSKA (reference sequence). CDR3 sequence: CSAPVGWVEGEQYF.